The subject of this entry is one T cell receptor beta chain. The data originate from a study of T cells in Graves' hyperthyroidism and ophthalmopathy. The diagnoses drew upon clinical symptoms, serum thyroxine and TRAb, thyroid ultrasound and orbital computed tomography. Researchers took RNA transcripts and amplified the TCR beta CDR3 regions from them. With the HTBI primer set, the TCR CDR3 went through a first round of RT-PCR. A single record per CDR3 protein comes from TCRdb applying MiXCR to the multiplex PCR reads. The top ten hold about 7.2% of the sample, which has 660,000 or so distinct CDR3 sequences, nearly 45% seen once. Sequencing was carried out using peripheral blood or thyroid tissue (not recorded which). The origin of this receptor is an adult man with Graves' disease, either hyperthyroidism or ophthalmopathy (not recorded which).

The CDR3 sequence is CSASFDRATEAFF. The CDR3 DNA follows: TGCAGTGCTAGTTTTGACAGGGCCACTGAAGCTTTCTTT. The chain combines TRBV20-1 with TRBJ1-1; 7 positions match TRBD1. Trimming cost V 3 bases and J 4 bases; bases outside gene matches: 5. Germline V gives CDR1 DFQATT, CDR2 SNEGSKA (reference sequence). This CDR3 spans 13 amino acids.